This TCR beta chain was found in a study of cytomegalovirus exposure and HLA in healthy donors. A few counts support this clone. This CDR3 is 16 amino acids long. Germline V lookup: CDR1 MDHEN, CDR2 SYDVKM. V lost 6 bases, J lost 2 bases, and 11 bases stayed unmatched. It was with 60 Vbeta and 13 Jbeta primers that the PCR ran. Measured with immunoSEQ multiplex PCR; TCRdb has only the in-frame clones, and not every one. In the table there are a few hundred thousand clones, just over 75% of which are singletons. This clonotype was obtained from a woman aged 60-70 years in good health and CMV-seropositive. Source material: PBMCs. This chain uses TRBV28 with TRBJ2-7; the match to TRBD1 covers 9 bases. CDR3 region: CASSSTDRGFPYEQYF. As DNA, the CDR3 is TGTGCCAGCAGCTCAACGGACAGGGGTTTCCCCTACGAGCAGTACTTC.